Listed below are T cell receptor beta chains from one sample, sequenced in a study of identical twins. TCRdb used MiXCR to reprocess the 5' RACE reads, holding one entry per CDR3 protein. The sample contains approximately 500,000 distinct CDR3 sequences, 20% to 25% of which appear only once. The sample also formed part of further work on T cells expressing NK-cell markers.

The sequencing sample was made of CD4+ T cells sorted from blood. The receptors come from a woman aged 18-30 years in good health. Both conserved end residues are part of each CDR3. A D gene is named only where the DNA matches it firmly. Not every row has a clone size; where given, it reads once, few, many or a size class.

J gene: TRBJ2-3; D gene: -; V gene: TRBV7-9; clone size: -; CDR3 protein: CASSFQSGGTDTQYF; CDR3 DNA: TGTGCCAGCAGCTTTCAGTCGGGTGGCACAGATACGCAGTATTTT
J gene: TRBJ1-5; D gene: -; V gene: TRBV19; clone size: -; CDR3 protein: CASSIHQGGNNQPQHF; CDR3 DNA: TGTGCCAGTAGTATACATCAGGGCGGAAACAATCAGCCCCAGCATTTT
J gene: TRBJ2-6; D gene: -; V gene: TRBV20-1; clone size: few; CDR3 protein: CSARATGTSSGANVLTF; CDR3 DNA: TGCAGTGCTAGAGCCACCGGGACTTCCTCTGGGGCCAACGTCCTGACTTTC
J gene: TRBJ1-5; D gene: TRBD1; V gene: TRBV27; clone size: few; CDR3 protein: CASRPHAPPGQGNQPQHF; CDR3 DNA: TGTGCCAGCAGACCTCACGCACCCCCGGGACAGGGAAATCAGCCCCAGCATTTT
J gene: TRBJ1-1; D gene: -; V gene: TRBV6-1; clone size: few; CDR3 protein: CASIPPGGYEVNTEAFF; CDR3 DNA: TGTGCCAGCATCCCTCCCGGGGGCTATGAGGTGAACACTGAAGCTTTCTTT
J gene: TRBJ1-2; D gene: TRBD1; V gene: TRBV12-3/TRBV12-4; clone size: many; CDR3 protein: CASSTGGYGYTF; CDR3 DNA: TGTGCCAGCAGCACAGGGGGCTATGGCTACACCTTC
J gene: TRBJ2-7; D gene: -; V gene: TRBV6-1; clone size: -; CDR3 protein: CASSTQPGSPYEQYF; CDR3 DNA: TGTGCCAGCAGTACCCAACCGGGATCCCCCTACGAGCAGTACTTC
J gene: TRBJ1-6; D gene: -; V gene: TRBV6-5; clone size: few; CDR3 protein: CASSSIDGSPLHF; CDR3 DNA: TGTGCCAGCAGTTCTATAGACGGGTCACCCCTCCACTTT
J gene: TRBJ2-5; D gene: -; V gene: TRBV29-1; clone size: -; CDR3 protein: CSVIGAQGETQYF; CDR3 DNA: TGCAGCGTGATCGGGGCTCAGGGGGAGACCCAGTACTTC
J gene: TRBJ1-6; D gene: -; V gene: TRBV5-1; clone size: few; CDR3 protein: CASSSDNSPLHF; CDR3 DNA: TGCGCCAGCAGCTCTGATAATTCACCCCTCCACTTT
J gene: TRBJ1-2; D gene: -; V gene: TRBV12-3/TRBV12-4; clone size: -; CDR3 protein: CASSLVKSGYTF; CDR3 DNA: TGTGCCAGCAGTTTAGTCAAGAGTGGCTACACCTTC
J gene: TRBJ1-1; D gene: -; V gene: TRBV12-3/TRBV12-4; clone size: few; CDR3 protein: CASSFRGVSPEAFF; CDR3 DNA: TGTGCCAGCAGTTTTCGGGGAGTTAGTCCTGAAGCTTTCTTT
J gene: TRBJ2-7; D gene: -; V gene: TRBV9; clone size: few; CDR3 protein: CASSVNIRTHEQYF; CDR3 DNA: TGTGCCAGCAGCGTAAATATCCGGACCCACGAGCAGTACTTC
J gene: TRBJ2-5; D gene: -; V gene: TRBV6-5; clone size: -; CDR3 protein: CASSYPRGETQYF; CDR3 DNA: TGTGCCAGCAGTTACCCTAGGGGAGAGACCCAGTACTTC
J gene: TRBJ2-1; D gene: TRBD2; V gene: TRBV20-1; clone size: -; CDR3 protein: CSVGLAGYNEQFF; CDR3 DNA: TGCAGTGTTGGACTAGCGGGGTACAATGAGCAGTTCTTC
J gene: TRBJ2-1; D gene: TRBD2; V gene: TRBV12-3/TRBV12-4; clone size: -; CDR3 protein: CASNPGRREDGYNEQFF; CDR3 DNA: TGTGCCAGCAATCCTGGCCGACGGGAGGACGGGTACAATGAGCAGTTCTTC
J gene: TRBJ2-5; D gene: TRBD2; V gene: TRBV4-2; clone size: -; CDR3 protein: CASSLRLADEGETQYF; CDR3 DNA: TGTGCCAGCAGCCTGCGCCTAGCGGACGAGGGGGAGACCCAGTACTTC
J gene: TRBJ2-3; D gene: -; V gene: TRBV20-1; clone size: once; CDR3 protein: CSARPGAGQDTQYF; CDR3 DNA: TGCAGTGCTAGGCCAGGAGCGGGCCAGGATACGCAGTATTTT
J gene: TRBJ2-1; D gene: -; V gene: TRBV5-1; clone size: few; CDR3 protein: CASSTAYNEQFF; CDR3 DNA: TGCGCCAGCAGCACAGCTTACAATGAGCAGTTCTTC
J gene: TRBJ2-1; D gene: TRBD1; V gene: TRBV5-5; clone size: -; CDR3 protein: CASSLAGQGVSYNEQFF; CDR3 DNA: TGTGCCAGCAGCTTGGCCGGACAGGGGGTTTCCTACAATGAGCAGTTCTTC
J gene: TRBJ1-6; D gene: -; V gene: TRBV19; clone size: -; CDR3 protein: CASQAGTNYNSPLHF; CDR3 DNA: TGTGCCAGTCAAGCCGGGACCAACTATAATTCACCCCTCCACTTT
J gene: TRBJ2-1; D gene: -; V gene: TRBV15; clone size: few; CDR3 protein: CATSRQDRIEQFF; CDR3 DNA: TGTGCCACCAGCAGACAGGACAGAATAGAGCAGTTCTTC
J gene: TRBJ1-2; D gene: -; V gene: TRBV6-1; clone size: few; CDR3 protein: CASCPSLNYGYTF; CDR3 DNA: TGTGCCAGCTGTCCCAGCCTAAACTATGGCTACACCTTC
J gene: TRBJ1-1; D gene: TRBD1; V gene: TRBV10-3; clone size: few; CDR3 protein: CAISVQGAIHKIGLYTEAFF; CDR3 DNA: TGTGCCATCAGCGTACAGGGGGCCATCCACAAGATAGGGTTATACACTGAAGCTTTCTTT
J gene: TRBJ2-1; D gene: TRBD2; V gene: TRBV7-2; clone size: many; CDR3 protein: CASSLSVASGKTEQFF; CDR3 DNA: TGTGCCAGCAGCTTATCGGTAGCTAGCGGGAAGACTGAGCAGTTCTTC
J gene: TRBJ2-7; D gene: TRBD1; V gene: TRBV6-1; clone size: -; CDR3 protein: CASTIGTDYEQYF; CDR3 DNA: TGTGCCAGCACCATCGGGACAGACTACGAGCAGTACTTC
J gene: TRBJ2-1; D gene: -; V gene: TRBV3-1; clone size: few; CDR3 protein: CASSPTLRNEQFF; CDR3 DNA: TGTGCCAGCAGCCCCACCCTCAGGAATGAGCAGTTCTTC
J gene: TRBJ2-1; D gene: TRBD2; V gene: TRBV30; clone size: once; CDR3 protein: CAWSGHSLAGGPSDEQFF; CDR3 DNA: TGTGCCTGGAGTGGCCACTCACTAGCGGGAGGGCCGTCGGATGAGCAGTTCTTC
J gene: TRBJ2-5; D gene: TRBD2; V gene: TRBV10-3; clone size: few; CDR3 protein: CAISGASGHNQETQYF; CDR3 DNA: TGTGCCATCAGTGGGGCTAGCGGCCACAACCAAGAGACCCAGTACTTC
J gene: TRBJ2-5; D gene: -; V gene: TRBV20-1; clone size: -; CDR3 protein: CSARGRLQETQYF; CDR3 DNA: TGCAGTGCTCGGGGACGATTACAAGAGACCCAGTACTTC
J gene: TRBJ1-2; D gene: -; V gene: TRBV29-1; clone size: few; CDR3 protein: CSASLGDYGYTF; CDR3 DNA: TGCAGCGCCTCACTCGGGGACTATGGCTACACCTTC
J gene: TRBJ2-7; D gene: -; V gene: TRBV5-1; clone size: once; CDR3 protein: CASSWFGYEQYF; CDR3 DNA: TGCGCCAGCAGCTGGTTCGGGTACGAGCAGTACTTC
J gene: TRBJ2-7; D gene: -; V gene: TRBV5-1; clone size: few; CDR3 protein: CASSLTGTYEQYF; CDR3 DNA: TGCGCCAGCAGCCTCACAGGAACCTACGAGCAGTACTTC
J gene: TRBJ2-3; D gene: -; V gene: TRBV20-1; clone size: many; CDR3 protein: CSASPSTDTQYF; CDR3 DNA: TGCAGTGCTAGTCCTAGCACAGATACGCAGTATTTT
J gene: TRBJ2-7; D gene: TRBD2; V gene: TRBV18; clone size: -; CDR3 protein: CASSPGTSPPMGYEQYF; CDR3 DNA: TGTGCCAGCTCACCAGGGACTAGCCCTCCTATGGGGTACGAGCAGTACTTC
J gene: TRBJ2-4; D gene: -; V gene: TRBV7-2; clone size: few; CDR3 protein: CASSLGRAKNIQYF; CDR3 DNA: TGTGCCAGCAGCCTGGGGAGGGCCAAAAACATTCAGTACTTC
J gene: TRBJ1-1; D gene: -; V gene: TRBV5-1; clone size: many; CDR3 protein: CASSLGTGTEAFF; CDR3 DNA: TGCGCCAGCAGCTTGGGCACGGGAACTGAAGCTTTCTTT
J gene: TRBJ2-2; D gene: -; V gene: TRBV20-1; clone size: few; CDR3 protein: CSARDPRKGGYTGELFF; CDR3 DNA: TGCAGTGCTAGAGATCCCCGTAAGGGGGGGTACACCGGGGAGCTGTTTTTT
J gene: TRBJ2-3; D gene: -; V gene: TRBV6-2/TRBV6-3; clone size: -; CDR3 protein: CASGGPSEDTQYF; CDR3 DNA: TGTGCCAGCGGTGGACCCTCGGAAGATACGCAGTATTTT
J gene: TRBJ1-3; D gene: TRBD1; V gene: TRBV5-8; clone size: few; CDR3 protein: CASSNTGAGNTIYF; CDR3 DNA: TGTGCCAGCAGCAACACAGGGGCTGGAAACACCATATATTTT
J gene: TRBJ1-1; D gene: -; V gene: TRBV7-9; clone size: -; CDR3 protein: CASSPSRGPGEAFF; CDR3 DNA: TGTGCCAGCAGCCCTTCTCGGGGGCCGGGTGAAGCTTTCTTT
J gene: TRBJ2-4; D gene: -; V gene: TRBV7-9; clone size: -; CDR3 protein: CASSYEGIAKNIQYF; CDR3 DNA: TGTGCCAGCAGCTACGAGGGGATAGCCAAAAACATTCAGTACTTC
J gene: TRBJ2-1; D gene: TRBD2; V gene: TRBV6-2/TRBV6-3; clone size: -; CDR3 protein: CASSYPGTRRGNEQFF; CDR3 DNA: TGTGCCAGCAGTTACCCCGGGACTAGGAGAGGAAATGAGCAGTTCTTC
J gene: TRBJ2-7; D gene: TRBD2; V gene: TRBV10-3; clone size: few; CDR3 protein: CAISRSGSGNEQYF; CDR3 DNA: TGTGCCATCAGTCGCAGCGGGAGTGGCAACGAGCAGTACTTC
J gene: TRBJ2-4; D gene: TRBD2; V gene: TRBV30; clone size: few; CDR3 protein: CAWNGLAGPQYF; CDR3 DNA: TGTGCCTGGAACGGACTAGCGGGACCTCAGTACTTC